Presented here are 27 T cell receptor beta chains from one specimen sequenced in a study of stem cell transplantation in POMP-related autoinflammatory disease. Some clones are missing from TCRdb's copy, which holds only in-frame ones; the method was immunoSEQ multiplex PCR. The sample has about 9,900 clones, roughly 77% seen once; the top ten hold about 4.6%. The sequencing here drew on CD4+ T cells from PBMCs, taken after stem cell transplantation. These TCRs come from a human patient with POMP-related autoinflammation and immune dysregulation (PRAID). Certain T cells may be donor cells from the graft.

The chain recombines TRBV19 with TRBJ2-3; 13 nucleotides agree with TRBD2. Germline trimming cut 5 bases from V and 2 bases from J; bases unmatched to any gene: 16. The CDR3 sequence is 20 residues long. CDR1 and CDR2 from the germline V gene are LNHDA and SQIVND (reference sequence). The CDR3 sequence is CASSASGRLAGGVDTDTQYF. The CDR3 coding sequence is TGTGCCAGTAGTGCCAGCGGAAGACTAGCGGGAGGAGTTGACACAGATACGCAGTATTTT.

CDR3 residues: CASRTGASGANVLTF. The CDR3 nucleotides are TGTGCCAGTCGAACAGGGGCCTCTGGGGCCAACGTCCTGACTTTC. V and J are TRBV19 and TRBJ2-6, with 7 bases that match TRBD1. The CDR3 loop spans 15 amino acids. With V trimmed by 8 bases and J by 0 bases, 4 bases remained unmatched. Looked up from germline, CDR1 is LNHDA and CDR2 is SQIVND (reference sequence).

This chain connects TRBV6-5 to TRBJ2-2; 7 bases agree with TRBD2. This CDR3 region has 14 residues. Trimming cost V 4 bases and J 5 bases; bases outside gene matches: 4. The germline V gene has CDR1 MNHEY and CDR2 SVGAGI. The CDR3, as DNA: TGTGCCAGCAGTTGGCTAGCGGAAACCGGGGAGCTGTTTTTT. Protein: CASSWLAETGELFF.

The chain recombines TRBV9 with TRBJ1-2; D gene ambiguous. Trimming left V 5 bases short and J 0 bases short, with 8 bases between. This CDR3 spans 13 amino acids. CDR1 SGDLS and CDR2 YYNGEE come from the germline V gene. This CDR3 reads CASRAEANYGYTF. CDR3 nucleotides: TGTGCCAGCAGGGCAGAAGCTAACTATGGCTACACCTTC. The whole variable domain, remainder taken from reference TRBV9 and TRBJ1-2, is DSGVTQTPKHLITATGQRVTLRCSPRSGDLSVYWYQQSLDQGLQFLIQYYNGEERAKGNILERFSAQQFPDLHSELNLSSLELGDSALYFCASRAEANYGYTFGSGTRLTVV.

The chain is built from TRBV15 and TRBJ2-6, with D perhaps TRBD2 (5 bases). The CDR3 runs to 17 residues. CDR1 LNHNV and CDR2 YYDKDF come from the germline V gene (reference sequence). Trimming left V 0 bases short and J 1 base short, with 10 bases between. CDR3 DNA sequence: TGTGCCACCAGCAGAGATGCCGGAGGTTCTGGGGCCAACGTCCTGACTTTC. It translates to CATSRDAGGSGANVLTF.

V and J are TRBV5-1 and TRBJ2-7, with a possible D match to TRBD1 (6 bases). V was clipped by 9 bases and J by 0 bases, with 13 bases between them. The CDR3 contains 13 residues. Germline CDR1 SGHRS, CDR2 YFSETQ. The CDR3 reads CAKFDRYSYEQYF. Here the CDR3 DNA reads TGCGCCAAGTTCGACAGGTACTCCTACGAGCAGTACTTC.

CDR3 amino acids: CASSHRATETQYF. DNA of the CDR3: TGTGCCAGCAGCCACCGAGCGACCGAGACCCAGTACTTC. The V and J genes are TRBV3-1 (or the pseudogene TRBV3-2) and TRBJ2-5; D call uncertain. Germline V CDR1 and CDR2: LGHDT, YNNKEL (reference sequence). V was cut by 3 bases and J by 5 bases, with 10 bases left in between. The CDR3 is 13 residues long.

This chain connects TRBV30 to TRBJ1-4; 10 bases are a match to TRBD1. V was clipped by 3 bases and J by 5 bases; unmatched bases: 6. Germline-derived CDR1 and CDR2 are GTSNPN and SVGIG (reference sequence). The CDR3 contains 15 residues. The CDR3 loop reads CAWSAPGQGNEKLFF. The CDR3 coding sequence is TGTGCCTGGAGCGCCCCGGGACAGGGGAATGAAAAACTGTTTTTT.

The chain uses TRBV4-1 and TRBJ2-1, with D uncertain. The germline V gene encodes CDR1 MGHRA and CDR2 YSYEKL. The CDR3 has 12 residues. The V end was cut by 1 base, the J end by 9 bases, with 7 bases between. CDR3 amino acids: CASSQGIVEQFF. The CDR3 nucleotides are TGCGCCAGCAGCCAAGGGATAGTTGAGCAGTTCTTC.

The V gene is TRBV20-1, the J gene TRBJ2-1; D might be TRBD1 (6 bases). The CDR3 extends over 11 amino acids. Germline V CDR1 and CDR2: DFQATT, SNEGSKA (reference sequence). Trimming shortened V by 6 bases and J by 10 bases, and 13 bases separated the two germline ends. CDR3 nucleotides: TGCAGTGCCAGGGGACCCGGAGAGCAGTTCTTC. This translates into CSARGPGEQFF.

This chain links TRBV30 with TRBJ2-5, with TRBD2 matching 7 bases. Trimming cost V 2 bases and J 5 bases; bases outside gene matches: 11. The CDR3 length is 15 residues. Looked up from germline, CDR1 is GTSNPN and CDR2 is SVGIG (reference sequence). DNA for the CDR3: TGTGCCTGGAGTCAAGGGACTAAAAGACGGGAGACCCAGTACTTC. This sequence encodes CAWSQGTKRRETQYF.

This chain joins TRBV28 and TRBJ2-7, with TRBD2 matching 8 bases. Germline CDR1 and CDR2: MDHEN and SYDVKM. The CDR3 is 11 amino acids. The ends lost 6 bases at V and 7 bases at J; junction bases unmatched: 2. This chain's CDR3 is CASSREGEQYF. The CDR3 nucleotides read TGTGCCAGCAGCCGGGAGGGAGAGCAGTACTTC.

The chain employs TRBV7-9 and TRBJ2-3, with 7 bases identical to TRBD1. Trimming took 0 bases from V and 7 from J; bases not matched to a gene: 16. The CDR3 is 18 residues long. CDR1 is SEHNR and CDR2 is FQNEAQ in the germline V gene (reference sequence). CDR3 DNA: TGTGCCAGCAGCTTAGCCCCGGGACAGCGAAACGTTCTGAATACGCAGTATTTT. Amino acids: CASSLAPGQRNVLNTQYF.

The chain couples TRBV7-2 to TRBJ2-7, with 8 nucleotides matching TRBD1. The CDR3 sequence is 13 residues long. Germline V CDR1 and CDR2: SGHTA, FQGNSA. J gave up 5 bases and V 3 bases, and 3 bases lay outside the gene matches. CDR3 DNA: TGTGCCAGCAGCTTGGACAGGGAGCACGAGCAGTACTTC. Translating it yields CASSLDREHEQYF.

The chain has TRBV6-5 and TRBJ2-7; 7 nucleotides match TRBD1. Trimming at V came to 10 bases and at J to 0 bases, leaving 3 bases not matched to a gene. CDR1 MNHEY and CDR2 SVGAGI come from the germline V gene. The CDR3 covers 12 residues. The CDR3 region has the DNA TGTGCCACAGGGGGTCACTCCTACGAGCAGTACTTC. It yields the protein CATGGHSYEQYF.

The rearrangement joins TRBV30 to TRBJ1-5; D not resolved. The CDR3 extends over 14 amino acids. The V end was cut by 5 bases, the J end by 2 bases, with 13 bases between. Germline CDR1 reads GTSNPN; CDR2 reads SVGIG (reference sequence). This CDR3 is CAWGFNLGNQPQHF. CDR3 sequence (DNA): TGTGCCTGGGGGTTTAACCTAGGCAATCAGCCCCAGCATTTT.

This chain joins TRBV11-1 and TRBJ1-5; 9 nucleotides align to TRBD1. V lost 4 bases and J lost 9; bases outside the gene matches: 4. CDR1 is SGHAT and CDR2 is FQDESV in the germline V gene (reference sequence). There are 13 residues in the CDR3. CDR3 region: CASSSRQGGPQHF. CDR3 DNA: TGTGCCAGCAGCTCCAGACAGGGGGGGCCCCAGCATTTT.

V and J are TRBV5-6 and TRBJ2-1; the match to TRBD2 covers 10 bases. The J segment lost 3 bases and the V segment lost 5 bases, leaving 5 bases of the junction unmatched. Germline V gene sequence: CDR1 SGHDT, CDR2 YYEEEE. This CDR3 is built from 15 residues. CDR3 loop: CASRFGLAVYNEQFF. In nucleotides, the CDR3 is TGTGCCAGCAGGTTCGGACTAGCGGTCTACAATGAGCAGTTCTTC.

CDR3 coding DNA: TGTGCCAGCAGTGACTCGAGTTCCGAAAAGCAAGAGACCCAGTACTTC. Translated: CASSDSSSEKQETQYF. This chain uses TRBV6-4 with TRBJ2-5, with D unresolved. This CDR3 contains 16 residues. Germline values: CDR1 MRHNA, CDR2 SNTAGT. V lost 0 bases, J lost 2 bases, and 13 bases lay in between.

This rearrangement joins TRBV10-2 to TRBJ2-7; 10 bases agree with TRBD2. Germline CDR1 is WSHSY and CDR2 is SAAADI. This CDR3 contains 16 residues. V was clipped by 0 bases and J by 1 base; unmatched bases: 3. The CDR3 is CASSESALAGSYEQYF. CDR3 DNA: TGCGCCAGCAGTGAGTCCGCACTAGCGGGATCCTACGAGCAGTACTTC.

This clone was observed once. The V gene is TRBV12-3 or TRBV12-4, the J gene TRBJ1-4; weak D call: TRBD1 (5 bases). CDR3 size: 12 residues. Trimming stripped 3 bases from V and 8 bases from J, with 7 bases between. For the CDR3, the DNA is TGTGCCAGCAGTTTCCCAGGGGAAAAACTGTTTTTT. Its protein product is CASSFPGEKLFF.

The count of this clone is one. This rearrangement joins TRBV30 to TRBJ2-3; a possible D gene is TRBD1 (7 bases). With 8 bases removed from V and 3 bases from J, the gap between germline ends came to 18 bases. Germline V gene lookup returns CDR1 GTSNPN and CDR2 SVGIG (reference sequence). The CDR3 is 14 residues long. The CDR3 coding sequence is TGTGCCGGGCAGGGGGGCGTGTGGACAGATACGCAGTATTTT. It translates to CAGQGGVWTDTQYF.

This chain links TRBV3-1 (or the pseudogene TRBV3-2) with TRBJ2-6, with D perhaps being TRBD1 or TRBD2 (6 bases each). Germline CDR1 is LGHDT and CDR2 is YNNKEL (reference sequence). This CDR3 comprises 14 residues. The V end lost 6 bases, the J end lost 2 bases, and 8 bases lay between the germline ends. In nucleotides, the CDR3 is TGTGCCAGCAGGGGGGGCGCTGGGGCCAACGTCCTGACTTTC. Its translation: CASRGGAGANVLTF.

V usage is TRBV7-6 and J usage is TRBJ2-1, with TRBD2 as a possible D gene (5 bases). Per the germline V gene, CDR1 is SGHVS and CDR2 is FNYEAQ. V lost 4 bases to trimming and J lost 4 bases, with 20 bases between them. This CDR3 comprises 17 residues. CDR3 protein: CASSSDGVTGSYNEQFF. Here the CDR3 DNA reads TGTGCCAGCAGCTCGGATGGGGTTACGGGGTCATACAATGAGCAGTTCTTC.

The gene calls are TRBV28 and TRBJ1-2, with D perhaps matching TRBD1 (5 bases). Germline CDR1 MDHEN, CDR2 SYDVKM. The CDR3 loop spans 15 amino acids. Trimming shortened V by 4 bases and J by 6 bases, and 18 bases separated the two germline ends. CDR3 amino acids: CASSSWEKGQHGYTF. The CDR3 nucleotides are TGTGCCAGCAGTTCCTGGGAGAAGGGGCAACATGGCTACACCTTC.

The chain couples TRBV2 to TRBJ2-1; weak D call: TRBD1 (8 bases). Trimming took off 3 bases at V and 7 bases at J, with 13 bases between the two ends. This CDR3 has 14 amino acids. Germline assignment: CDR1 SNHLY and CDR2 FYNNEI. The CDR3 DNA follows: TGTGCCAGCAGTGAGAACAGGGGGGGAAATGAGCAGTTCTTC. Residues: CASSENRGGNEQFF.

This sequence joins TRBV19 and TRBJ1-2, with 7 bases aligning to TRBD1. Trimming took 3 bases from V and 5 from J; bases not matched to a gene: 3. Germline V lookup: CDR1 LNHDA, CDR2 SQIVND (reference sequence). The CDR3 covers 13 residues. The CDR3 DNA is TGTGCCAGTAGTATTGGACAGGAGTATGGCTACACCTTC. Translating gives CASSIGQEYGYTF.